This TCR beta chain was profiled in a study of control samples from healthy donors and cancer patients. The CDR3 consists of 17 residues. V was pared by 3 bases and J by 3 bases, with 21 bases between. In germline, CDR1 is KGHSH, CDR2 LQKENI. TCRdb's copy holds only in-frame clones and misses some; the assay was immunoSEQ multiplex PCR. The sample has roughly 9,200 clones; over 75% are singletons. This clonotype was obtained from a man between 60 and 75 years old with colorectal cancer. Sequenced: PBMCs. The chain links TRBV18 to TRBJ2-7, with no clear D. The CDR3 nucleotides read TGTGCCAGCTCACCGGGCCAGAAACCCGTTTTCTACTACGAGCAGTACTTC. This codes for CASSPGQKPVFYYEQYF.